The clone carrying this TCR beta chain was picked up many times. Antigen unknown. Using constant-segment primers, 5'RACE produced TCR alpha and TCR beta cDNA libraries carrying sample barcodes and UMIs. In TCRdb, the 5' RACE reads were re-called with MiXCR into one record per CDR3 protein. The profile shows 530,000 or so distinct CDR3 sequences, 17% of them singletons. This specimen belongs to a study of T-cell memory formation after mild COVID-19. Study at large: TCR clusters largely stayed donor specific. Study-wide results and caveats: Later expanders leaned CD4+, whereas clones that contracted between day 15 and 85 were balanced CD4/CD8.

V trimming: 0 bases; J trimming: 1 base; junction bases outside the gene matches: 5. This CDR3 comprises 17 residues. In germline, CDR1 is SGDLS, CDR2 YYNGEE. The rearrangement links TRBV9 to TRBJ1-1; TRBD1 matches 11 bases. Sample: PBMCs or a T cell subset sorted from them (not recorded which). The clonotype originates from an adult woman who had mild COVID-19 (a few samples of this study predate the infection). Cell type and time point are not known. The CDR3 DNA reads TGTGCCAGCAGCGTAGTAATCGGACAGGGGGCGAACACTGAAGCTTTCTTT. This encodes CASSVVIGQGANTEAFF.